This TCR beta chain was obtained from a study of CD8 T cells in ankylosing spondylitis. There are many counts of this clonotype. The antigen is undetermined. TCRdb re-analysed the 5' RACE reads in MiXCR, keeping a single row per CDR3 protein. The profile shows 250,000 to 300,000 distinct CDR3 sequences, 15% to 20% of them singletons. Study-level results: Ankylosing spondylitis blood appeared to be characterized by a TCR beta motif of several highly homologous variants.

The CDR3 sequence is 14 residues long. Germline lookup yields CDR1 SGHTA and CDR2 FQGNSA. V was trimmed by 5 bases and J by 9 bases, leaving 18 bases between them. This receptor was taken from a male donor with ankylosing spondylitis or in good health (not recorded which). V gene TRBV7-2 combines with J gene TRBJ2-3; possible D gene TRBD1, 6 bases. Input material: blood, either unsorted or a sorted T cell fraction (not recorded which). The CDR3 reads CASSQTQYTGTQYF. The CDR3 coding sequence is TGTGCCAGCAGCCAAACCCAGTACACAGGGACGCAGTATTTT.